This T cell receptor beta chain came from a study of blood T cell repertoires in COVID-19. Overall study context: The United States, Italy and Spain supplied acute and convalescent COVID-19 samples. Sources were T cells, B-cell-depleted T cells, or PBMCs; the material itself was cDNA or gDNA.

In the original analysis: Reference gene primer amplification gave estimated nucleated cell counts. Assay used: immunoSEQ multiplex PCR; TCRdb lists only in-frame clones, some missing. The V and J calls and clone size come from that table; D and trimming were worked out from the DNA. The table shows roughly 130,000 clones, with just under 85% occurring only once. Germline trimming cut 0 bases from V and 5 bases from J; bases unmatched to any gene: 4. The CDR3 runs to 14 residues. CDR1 SGHNT and CDR2 YYREEE come from the germline V gene (reference sequence). The clonotype was recovered from an elderly woman with acute or convalescent COVID-19. The chain couples TRBV5-4 to TRBJ1-2, with TRBD1 identical over 7 bases. The sample taken for sequencing was peripheral blood. Here the CDR3 reads CASSLADRAYGYTF. The CDR3 DNA reads as TGTGCCAGCAGCTTGGCCGACAGGGCTTATGGCTACACCTTC.